The 19 T cell receptor beta chains below were found in one sample sequenced in a study of blood T cell repertoires in COVID-19. Data came from immunoSEQ multiplex PCR; TCRdb stores just in-frame clones and leaves some out. The sample lists around 150,000 clones, over 75% occurring once. Sample: PBMCs or T cells enriched from blood (not recorded which). The receptor source for this set is a man over 45 who had recovered from COVID-19.

V and J are TRBV19 and TRBJ2-7, with TRBD2 matching over 10 bases. Germline CDR1 reads LNHDA; CDR2 reads SQIVND (reference sequence). The CDR3 spans 15 residues. The V and J ends lost 4 bases and 2 bases, in that order; junction bases with no gene match: 5. The DNA of the CDR3 is TGTGCCAGTAGTAAGGAGGGGACTAGCGCCTACGAGCAGTACTTC. This encodes CASSKEGTSAYEQYF.

This clone showed up just once. The CDR3 sequence is CASSLVPPGLPRMSTDTQYF. The DNA of the CDR3 is TGCGCCAGCAGCTTGGTACCACCGGGACTGCCAAGGATGAGCACAGATACGCAGTATTTT. The chain carries TRBV5-1 and TRBJ2-3, with D possibly matching TRBD2 (6 bases). The CDR3 is 20 residues long. The germline CDR1 and CDR2 sequences are SGHRS and YFSETQ. Trimming removed 0 bases from V and 0 bases from J, with 23 bases in between.

This sequence joins TRBV3-1 (or the pseudogene TRBV3-2) and TRBJ1-3; D is undetermined. This CDR3 spans 13 amino acids. V dropped 4 bases and J dropped 2 bases, with 6 bases sitting between them. Per the germline V gene, CDR1 is LGHDT and CDR2 is YNNKEL (reference sequence). CDR3 loop: CASSPGTGNTIYF. The CDR3 nucleotides are TGTGCCAGCAGCCCAGGTACTGGAAACACCATATATTTT.

The chain uses TRBV5-1 and TRBJ1-1; weak D call: TRBD1 (5 bases). The CDR3 is made up of 12 amino acids. The V gene lost 4 bases and the J gene lost 7 bases, with 11 bases spanning the gap. Germline V lookup: CDR1 SGHRS, CDR2 YFSETQ. The CDR3 DNA follows: TGCGCCAGCAGCGTTGACAGCCGTGAAGCTTTCTTT. Encoded protein: CASSVDSREAFF.

V is TRBV7-8 and J is TRBJ1-6; no reliable D call. Trimming took 5 bases from V and 9 from J, leaving 8 bases between them. Germline V CDR1 and CDR2: SGHVS, FQNEAQ. The CDR3 has 12 amino acids. The DNA for the CDR3 is TGTGCCAGCAGCCACGACTCTTCACCCCTCCACTTT. Amino acids: CASSHDSSPLHF.

The V gene is TRBV19, the J gene TRBJ1-4, with D maybe TRBD1 (6 bases). Germline values: CDR1 LNHDA, CDR2 SQIVND (reference sequence). The CDR3 runs to 15 residues. V was trimmed by 5 bases and J by 5 bases, leaving 15 bases between them. CDR3 coding DNA: TGTGCCAGTAGTCCTCTGGACAGTCAGAATGAAAAACTGTTTTTT. It is translated as CASSPLDSQNEKLFF.

The chain recombines TRBV19 with TRBJ2-7; 10 bases align to TRBD1. The germline gives CDR1 LNHDA, CDR2 SQIVND (reference sequence). The CDR3 is made up of 15 amino acids. Germline trimming cut 5 bases from V and 0 bases from J; bases unmatched to any gene: 4. CDR3 DNA sequence: TGTGCCAGTAGTGCGACAGGGGGCAGCTCCTACGAGCAGTACTTC. It specifies CASSATGGSSYEQYF.

CDR3 nucleotides: TGCAGCGTTGAGGGACAGGGTACTGGCTACACCTTC. Encoded protein: CSVEGQGTGYTF. The chain joins TRBV29-1 to TRBJ1-2; the match to TRBD1 covers 9 bases. This CDR3 is built from 12 residues. Germline CDR1 reads SQVTM; CDR2 reads ANQGSEA. Trimming at V came to 3 bases and at J to 7 bases, leaving 3 bases not matched to a gene.

The chain carries TRBV2 and TRBJ2-5; TRBD2 agrees at 12 bases. This CDR3 spans 15 amino acids. Germline V gene lookup returns CDR1 SNHLY and CDR2 FYNNEI. The junction had 6 bases not matched to a gene; V was cut back by 5 bases and J by 5 bases. The CDR3 spells CASSRLAGEGETQYF. The CDR3 nucleotides read TGTGCCAGCAGTCGACTAGCGGGAGAGGGGGAGACCCAGTACTTC.

The V call is TRBV3-1 (or the pseudogene TRBV3-2), the J call TRBJ1-3; D is undetermined. V lost 0 bases and J 4 bases, leaving 4 bases between the germline ends. This CDR3 spans 13 amino acids. CDR1 LGHDT and CDR2 YNNKEL come from the germline V gene (reference sequence). CDR3 sequence (DNA): TGTGCCAGCAGCCAAGACGTGGGAAACACCATATATTTT. As protein: CASSQDVGNTIYF.

This clone was detected only a few times. The gene calls are TRBV27 and TRBJ1-4; TRBD1 aligns across 8 bases. The ends lost 10 bases at V and 0 bases at J; junction bases unmatched: 7. The CDR3 consists of 15 residues. Germline V gene lookup returns CDR1 MNHEY and CDR2 SMNVEV (reference sequence). For the CDR3, the DNA is TGTGCCAAAGACAGGGGCGTCCCAACTAATGAAAAACTGTTTTTT. Translation gives CAKDRGVPTNEKLFF.

This chain joins TRBV30 and TRBJ2-3, with 10 bases that match TRBD2. The germline V gene encodes CDR1 GTSNPN and CDR2 SVGIG (reference sequence). The CDR3 runs 19 residues. V shed 0 bases and J 5 bases; nucleotides not matched to a gene: 17. CDR3 residues: CAWSVLGRAGGPIGDTQYF. CDR3 coding DNA: TGTGCCTGGAGTGTGCTCGGGAGAGCGGGGGGGCCTATTGGAGATACGCAGTATTTT.

The CDR3 bases are TGTGCCACCGCCCAGGGTCTCGGACCTTCCTACGAGCAGTACTTC. Translated: CATAQGLGPSYEQYF. The chain combines TRBV19 with TRBJ2-7; maybe TRBD1 (5 bases). Deletions cut 10 bases from V and 1 base from J, with 20 bases between. Germline assignment: CDR1 LNHDA and CDR2 SQIVND (reference sequence). CDR3 length: 15 amino acids. The entire variable domain, with the rest obtained from reference TRBV19 and TRBJ2-7, is as follows: DGGITQSPKYLFRKEGQNVTLSCEQNLNHDAMYWYRQDPGQGLRLIYYSQIVNDFQKGDIAEGYSVSREKKESFPLTVTSAQKNPTAFYLCATAQGLGPSYEQYFGPGTRLTVT.

The genes are TRBV5-1 and TRBJ2-2; D perhaps matches TRBD1 (6 bases). This CDR3 is 14 amino acids long. Trimming took 4 bases from V and 6 from J, leaving 13 bases between them. From germline, CDR1 is SGHRS and CDR2 YFSETQ. The CDR3 is CASSPLGASGELFF. The CDR3 coding sequence is TGCGCCAGCAGCCCATTGGGGGCATCCGGGGAGCTGTTTTTT. The variable domain in full, with the rest retrieved from reference TRBV5-1 and TRBJ2-2, is KAGVTQTPRYLIKTRGQQVTLSCSPISGHRSVSWYQQTPGQGLQFLFEYFSETQRNKGNFPGRFSGRQFSNSRSEMNVSTLELGDSALYLCASSPLGASGELFFGEGSRLTVL.

The chain uses TRBV12-3 or TRBV12-4 and TRBJ1-5, with 7 bases aligning to TRBD1. V gave up 6 bases and J gave up 9 bases; unmatched junction bases: 5. There are 12 residues in the CDR3. This chain's CDR3 is CASRTGKGPQHF. The CDR3 nucleotides are TGTGCCAGCAGGACAGGGAAGGGGCCCCAGCATTTT.

CDR3 region: CASRLAGGRETQYF. The DNA of the CDR3 is TGTGCCAGCAGGCTAGCGGGGGGCAGAGAGACCCAGTACTTC. The V call is TRBV6-5, the J call TRBJ2-5; 11 bases line up with TRBD2. The CDR3 covers 14 residues. Looked up from germline, CDR1 is MNHEY and CDR2 is SVGAGI. With V trimmed by 6 bases and J by 4 bases, 4 bases remained unmatched.

The V gene is TRBV28, the J gene TRBJ1-2; 9 positions match TRBD1. The V and J ends lost 4 bases and 7 bases, in that order; junction bases with no gene match: 10. Germline-derived CDR1 and CDR2 are MDHEN and SYDVKM. This CDR3 region has 15 residues. The CDR3 nucleotides read TGTGCCAGCAGTTCATCCGGGACAGGGCGTTCTGGCTACACCTTC. Protein sequence: CASSSSGTGRSGYTF.

The J gene is TRBJ2-3, the V gene TRBV11-2; 11 nucleotides align to TRBD1. CDR1 is SGHAT and CDR2 is FQNNGV in the germline V gene. The CDR3 extends over 14 amino acids. V lost 4 bases and J lost 4; bases outside the gene matches: 1. CDR3 DNA sequence: TGTGCCAGCAGCTGGGACAGGGGGGCAGATACGCAGTATTTT. Translating it yields CASSWDRGADTQYF.

This clone was seen a few times. V and J are TRBV5-1 and TRBJ1-1; 8 nucleotides align to TRBD1. Germline V gene lookup returns CDR1 SGHRS and CDR2 YFSETQ. J lost 0 bases, V lost 2 bases, and 6 bases had no gene match. The length of the CDR3 is 16 residues. The CDR3 nucleotides read TGCGCCAGCAGCTTCCACGGACAGGGAATGAACACTGAAGCTTTCTTT. It specifies CASSFHGQGMNTEAFF.